The following is a T cell receptor beta chain sequence with its context. The sample originates from a study of blood T cell repertoires in COVID-19. Study-level information: There were acute and convalescent COVID-19 samples, and they came from the United States, Italy and Spain. PBMCs, B-cell-depleted T cells, or T cells were the source of the cDNA or gDNA that made up the material.

Germline assignment: CDR1 SGHVS and CDR2 FQNEAQ. The V gene end was trimmed by 4 bases and the J gene end by 4 bases; junction bases not matched to a gene: 0. CDR3 length equals 13 residues. TCRdb keeps only in-frame clones here, not all; method: immunoSEQ multiplex PCR. The sample holds 40,000 or so clones, 85% seen once. V usage is TRBV7-8 and J usage is TRBJ1-4, with 7 bases matching TRBD1. This receptor was identified in a man aged 50 to 60 with active COVID-19. Sample: peripheral blood. The CDR3 is CASSWDSNEKLFF. The CDR3 DNA reads as TGTGCCAGCAGCTGGGACAGTAATGAAAAACTGTTTTTT. Filled out from reference TRBV7-8 and TRBJ1-4, the complete variable domain reads GAGVSQSPRYKVAKRGQDVALRCDPISGHVSLFWYQQALGQGPEFLTYFQNEAQLDKSGLPSDRFFAERPEGSVSTLKIQRTQQEDSAVYLCASSWDSNEKLFFGSGTQLSVL.